The clone carrying this T cell receptor beta chain has a handful of counts. What it binds is not known. These data come from a study of cytomegalovirus exposure and HLA in healthy donors. The primer mix had 60 Vbeta and 13 Jbeta primers. As handled by the study authors: Unique TCR beta chains totaled some 81 million in a later count, with roughly 12 million of them shared. Data came from immunoSEQ multiplex PCR; TCRdb stores just in-frame clones and leaves some out. D and trimming were read from the DNA, whereas the V and J calls and clone size are those reported in that table. The data hold 200,000 to 250,000 clones, with roughly 75% observed a single time. Study results and caveats: Earlier analysis looked at TCR beta V segments, and most were productive about 87% or about 30% of the time.

The TCR sequence derives from a young woman in good health and CMV-seronegative. Sequences were obtained from PBMCs.

In nucleotides, the CDR3 is TGTGCCAGCAGCGATCCAGGGGAAGACTACGAGCAGTACTTC. This codes for CASSDPGEDYEQYF. This rearrangement joins TRBV5-5 to TRBJ2-7; D perhaps matches TRBD1 (6 bases). The V gene lost 4 bases and the J gene lost 3 bases, with 14 bases spanning the gap. CDR3 length equals 14 residues. The germline V gene has CDR1 SGHKS and CDR2 YYEKEE (reference sequence).